The 23 T cell receptor beta chains below were found in one sample sequenced in a study of blood T cell repertoires in COVID-19. Sequencing was performed with immunoSEQ multiplex PCR; in TCRdb, only in-frame clones are kept and a portion is missing. The data hold approximately 300,000 clones, with about 92% observed a single time. Sequenced: PBMCs or T cells enriched from blood (not recorded which). Receptors originate from a woman in her twenties or thirties who had recovered from COVID-19.

The chain employs TRBV2 and TRBJ1-1; possibly TRBD1 for D (5 bases). The germline CDR1 and CDR2 sequences are SNHLY and FYNNEI. The CDR3 runs to 16 residues. The V gene lost 3 bases and the J gene lost 0 bases, with 14 bases spanning the gap. This CDR3 is CASSDAGMGLNTEAFF. The DNA for the CDR3 is TGTGCCAGCAGTGATGCGGGGATGGGGCTGAACACTGAAGCTTTCTTT.

V is TRBV11-3 and J is TRBJ2-1, with 8 bases that match TRBD2. V dropped 5 bases and J dropped 6; count of bases not matched to a gene: 15. Germline-derived CDR1 and CDR2 are SGHNT and YENEEA. The length of the CDR3 is 17 residues. The CDR3 region is CASSAVHGGAAGNEQFF. Here the CDR3 DNA reads TGTGCCAGCAGCGCAGTTCACGGGGGGGCCGCCGGCAATGAGCAGTTCTTC.

J is TRBJ1-2 and V is TRBV6-5; no clear D. Trimming left V 2 bases short and J 8 bases short, with 18 bases between. CDR1 MNHEY and CDR2 SVGAGI come from the germline V gene. This CDR3 is built from 15 residues. The CDR3 loop reads CASSYSFVGPYGYTF. The CDR3 DNA reads TGTGCCAGCAGTTACAGTTTTGTCGGTCCCTACGGCTACACCTTC.

The V gene is TRBV5-8, the J gene TRBJ2-3; 9 bases map to TRBD2. This CDR3 has 15 residues. V was pared by 2 bases and J by 4 bases, with 5 bases of the junction left unmatched. The germline gives CDR1 SGHTS, CDR2 YDEGEE. This chain's CDR3 is CASSFGAGGADTQYF. For the CDR3, the DNA is TGTGCCAGCAGCTTTGGAGCGGGAGGTGCAGATACGCAGTATTTT.

The chain uses TRBV28 and TRBJ2-2, with 7 bases matching TRBD2. Germline CDR1 is MDHEN and CDR2 is SYDVKM. This CDR3 has 15 amino acids. V trimming: 4 bases; J trimming: 5 bases; junction bases outside the gene matches: 7. The DNA of the CDR3 is TGTGCCAGCAGTTCGGCGGGAGAGGGGACCGGGGAGCTGTTTTTT. Its translation is CASSSAGEGTGELFF.

The V call is TRBV27, the J call TRBJ2-6; D possibly corresponds to TRBD2 (6 bases). There are 16 residues in the CDR3. Germline CDR1 reads MNHEY; CDR2 reads SMNVEV (reference sequence). The CDR3, as DNA: TGTGCTTCACGGAGGGGCGTGAGCTCTGGGGCCAACGTCCTGACTTTC. Translated, it gives CASRRGVSSGANVLTF.

The rearrangement joins TRBV19 to TRBJ1-1; D perhaps matches TRBD1 (6 bases). CDR1 and CDR2 from the germline V gene are LNHDA and SQIVND (reference sequence). Trimming removed 3 bases from V and 13 bases from J, with 18 bases in between. This CDR3 is built from 13 residues. Here the CDR3 reads CASSIQGPRQLFF. The CDR3 DNA reads as TGTGCCAGTAGTATCCAGGGGCCACGGCAGCTTTTCTTT.

This sequence joins TRBV7-9 and TRBJ1-4; D uncertain. Trimming took off 0 bases at V and 0 bases at J, with 14 bases between the two ends. This CDR3 is 18 amino acids long. CDR1 is SEHNR, CDR2 FQNEAQ, per germline (reference sequence). As DNA, the CDR3 is TGTGCCAGCAGCTTAGCGAGGGAGGGAGGCGCAACTAATGAAAAACTGTTTTTT. This codes for CASSLAREGGATNEKLFF.

V is TRBV7-8 and J is TRBJ2-1, with 9 bases identical to TRBD2. CDR1 and CDR2 (germline): SGHVS, FQNEAQ. The CDR3 loop spans 14 amino acids. Germline trimming cut 5 bases from V and 3 bases from J; bases unmatched to any gene: 2. The CDR3 here is CASSTSGLYNEQFF. The CDR3 DNA follows: TGTGCCAGCAGCACTAGCGGGCTCTACAATGAGCAGTTCTTC. Drawing the rest from reference TRBV7-8 and TRBJ2-1, the complete variable domain is GAGVSQSPRYKVAKRGQDVALRCDPISGHVSLFWYQQALGQGPEFLTYFQNEAQLDKSGLPSDRFFAERPEGSVSTLKIQRTQQEDSAVYLCASSTSGLYNEQFFGPGTRLTVL.

The CDR3 loop reads CASSLTVTSGGDTQYF. CDR3 nucleotide sequence: TGTGCCAGCAGCTTGACGGTCACTAGCGGGGGGGATACGCAGTATTTT. V and J are TRBV5-6 and TRBJ2-3, with 12 bases identical to TRBD2. The CDR3 extends over 16 amino acids. V was pared by 1 base and J by 6 bases, with 6 bases of the junction left unmatched. CDR1 SGHDT and CDR2 YYEEEE come from the germline V gene.

V usage is TRBV7-8 and J usage is TRBJ1-5, with unresolved D. The CDR3 has 12 amino acids. Trimming took 5 bases from V and 12 from J, leaving 14 bases between them. Germline loops: CDR1 SGHVS, CDR2 FQNEAQ. The CDR3 loop reads CASSISGPFQHF. The DNA for the CDR3 is TGTGCCAGCAGCATAAGTGGCCCGTTCCAGCATTTT.

The rearrangement links TRBV19 to TRBJ2-3, with 8 bases fitting TRBD1. The V gene end was trimmed by 3 bases and the J gene end by 3 bases; junction bases not matched to a gene: 11. CDR1 is LNHDA and CDR2 is SQIVND in the germline V gene (reference sequence). This CDR3 region has 17 residues. In DNA, the CDR3 is TGTGCCAGTAGTATCGGGGGCCTGACAGGGGATACAGATACGCAGTATTTT. Its translation is CASSIGGLTGDTDTQYF.

This chain uses TRBV7-9 with TRBJ2-7; D possibly corresponds to TRBD2 (5 bases). CDR3 length equals 14 residues. V shed 0 bases and J shed 0 bases, with 6 bases lying between them. Germline-derived CDR1 and CDR2 are SEHNR and FQNEAQ (reference sequence). The CDR3 region has the DNA TGTGCCAGCAGCTTAGCGGAGGCCTCCTACGAGCAGTACTTC. Its translation is CASSLAEASYEQYF. Filled out from reference TRBV7-9 and TRBJ2-7, the complete variable domain reads DTGVSQNPRHKITKRGQNVTFRCDPISEHNRLYWYRQTLGQGPEFLTYFQNEAQLEKSRLLSDRFSAERPKGSFSTLEIQRTEQGDSAMYLCASSLAEASYEQYFGPGTRLTVT.

This clone has a single count. The V and J genes are TRBV28 and TRBJ2-7; 8 bases map to TRBD1. Germline CDR1 reads MDHEN; CDR2 reads SYDVKM. The trim removed 9 bases at V and 5 bases at J, leaving 6 bases unmatched. The CDR3 extends over 12 amino acids. The CDR3 loop reads CASRTGRHEQYF. CDR3 sequence (DNA): TGTGCCAGTAGGACAGGGAGACACGAGCAGTACTTC.

The CDR3 nucleotides are TGTGCCAGCACTTTAGGGACACGGTATGAAGCTTTCTTT. This translates into CASTLGTRYEAFF. V and J are TRBV6-5 and TRBJ1-1, with a possible D match to TRBD1 (6 bases). V lost 7 bases and J 7 bases, leaving 16 bases between the germline ends. CDR1 is MNHEY and CDR2 is SVGAGI in the germline V gene. The CDR3 covers 13 residues.

The chain uses TRBV4-1 and TRBJ1-4; perhaps TRBD1 as D (5 bases). The germline V and J ends were trimmed by 4 bases and 8 bases, with 20 bases remaining between them. The length of the CDR3 is 16 residues. CDR1 is MGHRA, CDR2 YSYEKL, per germline. Here the CDR3 reads CASSLTQGTVREKLFF. CDR3 DNA: TGCGCCAGCAGCCTGACGCAGGGTACGGTACGCGAAAAACTGTTTTTT.

This rearrangement joins TRBV7-2 to TRBJ1-6, with 7 bases aligning to TRBD1. The junction had 5 bases not matched to a gene; V was cut back by 2 bases and J by 4 bases. The CDR3 is 16 amino acids. The germline gives CDR1 SGHTA, CDR2 FQGNSA. CDR3: CASSLFTGVYNSPLHF. The DNA of the CDR3 is TGTGCCAGCAGCTTATTTACAGGGGTTTATAATTCACCCCTCCACTTT.

V usage is TRBV28 and J usage is TRBJ2-7, with TRBD1 identical over 9 bases. After removal of 5 bases from V and 10 bases from J, the junction contained 6 bases not matched to a gene. The germline V gene encodes CDR1 MDHEN and CDR2 SYDVKM. This CDR3 contains 12 residues. CDR3 sequence (DNA): TGTGCCAGCAGTGGGGGGACAGGGCAACAGTACTTC. It is translated as CASSGGTGQQYF.

The V and J genes are TRBV5-4 and TRBJ1-2, with 7 bases identical to TRBD1. CDR1 is SGHNT, CDR2 YYREEE, per germline (reference sequence). The junction had 11 bases not matched to a gene; V was cut back by 4 bases and J by 5 bases. The length of the CDR3 is 15 residues. The CDR3 region is CASSQYQGVGYGYTF. DNA for the CDR3: TGTGCCAGCAGCCAATACCAGGGGGTAGGGTATGGCTACACCTTC. Full variable domain (rest looked up from reference TRBV5-4 and TRBJ1-2): ETGVTQSPTHLIKTRGQQVTLRCSSQSGHNTVSWYQQALGQGPQFIFQYYREEENGRGNFPPRFSGLQFPNYSSELNVNALELDDSALYLCASSQYQGVGYGYTFGSGTRLTVV.

V and J are TRBV6-5 and TRBJ2-1; TRBD2 is a possible D gene (6 bases). This CDR3 contains 15 residues. Trimming took off 6 bases at V and 6 bases at J, with 18 bases between the two ends. Germline V gene sequence: CDR1 MNHEY, CDR2 SVGAGI. The CDR3 loop reads CASSPRSGRPNEQFF. In nucleotides, the CDR3 is TGTGCCAGCAGCCCGAGGAGTGGGAGGCCCAATGAGCAGTTCTTC.

This clone has a single count. CDR3: CASSPRQGYYGYTF. The CDR3 nucleotides are TGTGCCAGCAGCCCCCGACAGGGGTACTATGGCTACACCTTC. This chain links TRBV27 with TRBJ1-2; 8 bases align to TRBD1. Looked up from germline, CDR1 is MNHEY and CDR2 is SMNVEV (reference sequence). Germline trimming cut 6 bases from V and 3 bases from J; bases unmatched to any gene: 6. The CDR3 length is 14 residues.

The CDR3 DNA is TGCAGCGTTGTAGGACAGGTGATCGATGGCTACACCTTC. Protein: CSVVGQVIDGYTF. The chain uses TRBV29-1 and TRBJ1-2; 7 positions match TRBD1. The V and J ends lost 4 bases and 6 bases, in that order; junction bases with no gene match: 8. The CDR3 contains 13 residues. Per the germline V gene, CDR1 is SQVTM and CDR2 is ANQGSEA.

This rearrangement joins TRBV9 to TRBJ2-7, with D hard to call. The length of the CDR3 is 15 residues. Per the germline V gene, CDR1 is SGDLS and CDR2 is YYNGEE. The ends were cut back, 0 bases at V and 3 bases at J, with 13 bases in the middle. CDR3 protein: CASSVDPDTYYEQYF. The CDR3 DNA reads TGTGCCAGCAGCGTAGATCCCGATACCTACTACGAGCAGTACTTC.